The clone carrying this T cell receptor (beta chain) has just a few counts. Alongside a J-beta primer mix, a sample-barcoded 5' primer served in a second PCR lasting about 6 to 12 cycles. TCRdb redid the calling of the 5' RACE reads with MiXCR, one entry per CDR3 protein. This sample has 650,000 to 950,000 distinct CDR3 sequences, with under 45% found just once. This sample is drawn from a study of blood T cells in healthy people across ages. Per the germline V gene, CDR1 is MGHDK and CDR2 is SYGVNS. V lost 4 bases, J lost 10 bases, and 17 bases lay in between. This CDR3 has 15 amino acids. J is TRBJ1-6 and V is TRBV25-1; maybe TRBD1 (6 bases). The specimen sequenced was blood. The receptor was isolated from a man aged 60-69 years in good health. CDR3 sequence reads: CASSVFVQGKSPLHF. CDR3 bases: TGTGCCAGCAGTGTATTCGTACAGGGAAAATCACCCCTCCACTTT. The whole variable domain, remainder taken from reference TRBV25-1 and TRBJ1-6, is EADIYQTPRYLVIGTGKKITLECSQTMGHDKMYWYQQDPGMELHLIHYSYGVNSTEKGDLSSESTVSRIRTEHFPLTLESARPSHTSQYLCASSVFVQGKSPLHFGNGTRLTVT.